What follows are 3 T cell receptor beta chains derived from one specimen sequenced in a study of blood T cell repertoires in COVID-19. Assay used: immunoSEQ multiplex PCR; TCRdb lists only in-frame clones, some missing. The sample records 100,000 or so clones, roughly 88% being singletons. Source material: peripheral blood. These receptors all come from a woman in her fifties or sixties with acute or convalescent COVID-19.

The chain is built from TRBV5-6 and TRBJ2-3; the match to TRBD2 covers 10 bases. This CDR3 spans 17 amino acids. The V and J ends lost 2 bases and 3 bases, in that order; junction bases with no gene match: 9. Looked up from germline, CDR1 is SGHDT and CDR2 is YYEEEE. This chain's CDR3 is CASSFKAGGPSTDTQYF. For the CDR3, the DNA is TGTGCCAGCAGCTTTAAAGCGGGAGGGCCGAGTACAGATACGCAGTATTTT.

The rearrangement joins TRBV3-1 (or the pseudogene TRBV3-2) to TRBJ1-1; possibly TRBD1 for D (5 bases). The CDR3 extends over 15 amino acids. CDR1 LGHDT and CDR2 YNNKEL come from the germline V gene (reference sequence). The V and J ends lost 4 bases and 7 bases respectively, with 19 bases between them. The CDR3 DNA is TGTGCCAGCAGCCTTTTGGGTCAGGGAAGGCATGAAGCTTTCTTT. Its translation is CASSLLGQGRHEAFF.

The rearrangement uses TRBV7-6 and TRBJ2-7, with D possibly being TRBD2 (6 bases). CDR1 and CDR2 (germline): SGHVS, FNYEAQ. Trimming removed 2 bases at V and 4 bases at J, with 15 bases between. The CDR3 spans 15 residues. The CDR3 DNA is TGTGCCAGCAGCTTATCCGGGAGCCCGGTGTACGAGCAGTACTTC. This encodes CASSLSGSPVYEQYF.